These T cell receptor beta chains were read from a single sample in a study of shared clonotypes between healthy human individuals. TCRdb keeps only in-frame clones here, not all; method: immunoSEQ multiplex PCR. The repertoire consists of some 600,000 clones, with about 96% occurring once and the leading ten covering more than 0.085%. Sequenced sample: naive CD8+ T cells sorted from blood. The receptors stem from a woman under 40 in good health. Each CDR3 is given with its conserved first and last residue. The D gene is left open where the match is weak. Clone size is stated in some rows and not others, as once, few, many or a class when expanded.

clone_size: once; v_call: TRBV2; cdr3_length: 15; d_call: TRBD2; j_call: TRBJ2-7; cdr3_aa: CASTKTSASSYEQYF; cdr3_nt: TGTGCCAGCACCAAGACTAGCGCAAGCTCCTACGAGCAGTACTTC
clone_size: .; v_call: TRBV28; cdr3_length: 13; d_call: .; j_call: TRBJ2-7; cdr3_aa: CASSFGQYYEQYF; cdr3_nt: TGTGCCAGCAGTTTTGGACAATACTACGAGCAGTACTTC
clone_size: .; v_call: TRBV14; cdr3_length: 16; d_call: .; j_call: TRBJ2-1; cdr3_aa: CASSPSPPRVGNEQFF; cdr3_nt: TGTGCCAGCAGCCCTTCTCCCCCGCGGGTTGGTAATGAGCAGTTCTTC
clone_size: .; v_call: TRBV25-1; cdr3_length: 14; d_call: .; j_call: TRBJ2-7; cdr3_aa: CASKGQGSSYEQYF; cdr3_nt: TGTGCCAGCAAGGGGCAGGGGTCCTCCTACGAGCAGTACTTC
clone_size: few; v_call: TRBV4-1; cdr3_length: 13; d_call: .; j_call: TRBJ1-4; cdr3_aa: CASSQVLGEKLFF; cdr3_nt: TGCGCCAGCAGCCAAGTTCTGGGGGAAAAACTGTTTTTT
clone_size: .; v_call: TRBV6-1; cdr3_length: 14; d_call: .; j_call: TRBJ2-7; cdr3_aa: CASSEREGWYEQYF; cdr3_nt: TGTGCCAGCAGTGAGCGGGAAGGTTGGTACGAGCAGTACTTC
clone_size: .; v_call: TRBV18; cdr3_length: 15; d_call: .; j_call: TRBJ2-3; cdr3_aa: CASSPLSDLTDTQYF; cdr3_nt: TGTGCCAGCTCACCACTGTCAGATTTGACAGATACGCAGTATTTT
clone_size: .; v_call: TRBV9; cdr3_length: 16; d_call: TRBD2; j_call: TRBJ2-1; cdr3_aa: CASSLGTSGRINEQFF; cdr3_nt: TGTGCCAGCAGCCTGGGGACTAGCGGGAGGATAAATGAGCAGTTCTTC
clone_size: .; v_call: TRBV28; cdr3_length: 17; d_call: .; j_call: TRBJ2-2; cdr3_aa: CASSLPSVRDFVGELFF; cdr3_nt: TGTGCCAGCAGTCTACCCAGTGTAAGGGATTTCGTCGGGGAGCTGTTTTTT
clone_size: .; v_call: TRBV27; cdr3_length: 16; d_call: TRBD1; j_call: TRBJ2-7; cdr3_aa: CASSPPPRQGGYEQYF; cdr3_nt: TGTGCCAGCAGTCCTCCTCCTCGACAGGGGGGCTACGAGCAGTACTTC
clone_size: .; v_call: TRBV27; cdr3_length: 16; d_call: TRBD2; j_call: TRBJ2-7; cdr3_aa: CASIGGTSGSLYEQYF; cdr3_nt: TGTGCCAGCATTGGAGGGACTAGCGGGAGTCTTTACGAGCAGTACTTC
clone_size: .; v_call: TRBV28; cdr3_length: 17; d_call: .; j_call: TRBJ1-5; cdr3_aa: CASSLDPPAGPDQPQHF; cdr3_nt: TGTGCCAGCAGTCTCGACCCTCCCGCAGGGCCGGATCAGCCCCAGCATTTT
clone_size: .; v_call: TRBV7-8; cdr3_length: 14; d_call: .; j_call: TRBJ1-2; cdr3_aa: CASSSYQGNYGYTF; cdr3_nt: TGTGCCAGCAGCTCATATCAGGGGAACTATGGCTACACCTTC